These T cell receptor beta chains were read from a single sample in a study of T cells in Graves' hyperthyroidism and ophthalmopathy. MiXCR, applied by TCRdb to the multiplex PCR reads, yields one record per CDR3 protein. The sample records 300,000 to 450,000 distinct CDR3 sequences, 14% to 15% being singletons. Sequencing input: blood. The receptor source for this set is a woman in her twenties or thirties with Graves' hyperthyroidism. Each CDR3 is given with its conserved first and last residue. A D gene is named only where the DNA matches it firmly. Rows may omit the clone size; those that give it use once, few, many or a size class.

TRBV7-2	many	TRBJ2-1	TRBD1	TGTGCCAGCAGCTTAGGTGGGACAGGACCCTACAATGAGCAGTTCTTC	CASSLGGTGPYNEQFF
TRBV12-3/TRBV12-4	few	TRBJ2-1	TRBD2	TGTGCCAGCAGTGCCCAGCGGGGTAGCTCCTACAATGAGCAGTTCTTC	CASSAQRGSSYNEQFF
TRBV28	once	TRBJ2-5	TRBD2	TGTGCCAGCAGTTCGGGACTAGCGGGAGGGGCCCAGTACTTC	CASSSGLAGGAQYF
TRBV20-1	.	TRBJ1-2	TRBD1	TGCAGTGCTAGGGGACAGGGGGCGCGATATGGCTACACCTTC	CSARGQGARYGYTF
TRBV24-1	few	TRBJ2-2	.	TGTGCCACCAGTGATGGGCGGGGACCCCGCGGGGAACTGTTTTTT	CATSDGRGPRGELFF
TRBV9	.	TRBJ2-2	.	TGTGCCAGCAGCGTAGTAGACGGTACGCGAGGGACCGGGGAGCTGTTTTTT	CASSVVDGTRGTGELFF
TRBV12-3/TRBV12-4	many	TRBJ2-1	.	TGTGCCAGCAGCTTAACCCCTCAGGCCAATGAGCAGTTCTTC	CASSLTPQANEQFF
TRBV27	many	TRBJ1-1	TRBD1	TGTGCCAGCAGTTTAATGGCGGGGAGACAGGGGGCATTTACTGAAGCTTTCTTT	CASSLMAGRQGAFTEAFF
TRBV6-2/TRBV6-3	many	TRBJ2-2	.	TGTGCCAGCAGTTTGCTCAGGGGTGACACCGGGGAGCTGTTTTTT	CASSLLRGDTGELFF
TRBV10-3	.	TRBJ2-5	.	TGTGCCATCAGTGATGGGGGGACCGTCCAAGAGACCCAGTACTTC	CAISDGGTVQETQYF
TRBV2	many	TRBJ2-7	.	TGTGCCAGCAGCCAATTACTCGGGGACCGCGAGTACTTC	CASSQLLGDREYF
TRBV3-1	many	TRBJ2-7	TRBD2	TGTGCCAGCAGCCCGGCTAGCGGAGGCTCCTACGAGCAGTACTTC	CASSPASGGSYEQYF
TRBV27	many	TRBJ2-7	.	TGTGCCAGCAGTTCGGGACCCTCCTACGAGCAGTACTTC	CASSSGPSYEQYF
TRBV11-2	few	TRBJ2-2	TRBD2	TGTGCCAGCAGCCCCTGGGGAGGGCCGACCGGGGAGCTGTTTTTT	CASSPWGGPTGELFF
TRBV12-3/TRBV12-4	.	TRBJ2-7	.	TGTGCCAGCAGTCCCACACGACTCGTCTACGAGCAGTACTTC	CASSPTRLVYEQYF